Shown below are 27 T cell receptor beta chains from a single sample sequenced in a study of blood T cells in healthy people across ages. Through a sample-barcoded 5' primer and a J-beta primer mix, a second PCR was run for about 6 to 12 cycles. TCRdb processed the 5' RACE reads anew with MiXCR; each CDR3 protein has one entry. The data contain approximately 1.5 million distinct CDR3 sequences, about 42% of them singletons. The material sequenced was blood. All receptors derive from a woman under 30 in good health.

This clonotype occurred a few times. The chain has TRBV7-9 and TRBJ2-7; TRBD2 aligns across 7 bases. The J call could be wrong; TRBJ2-5 is a better fit for the DNA end. The CDR3 sequence is 14 residues long. Per germline, CDR1 SEHNR and CDR2 FQNEAQ (reference sequence). The CDR3 DNA is TGTGCCAGCAGCCTCGGACTAGTCACGGAGACCCAGTACTTC. Translated: CASSLGLVTETQYF.

J is TRBJ2-7 and V is TRBV28; D unresolved. The CDR3 totals 14 residues. V lost 4 bases and J 2 bases, leaving 12 bases between the germline ends. The V gene's germline CDR1 is MDHEN and CDR2 SYDVKM. The CDR3 here is CASSWGPPPYEQYF. CDR3 bases: TGTGCCAGCAGTTGGGGTCCGCCCCCCTACGAGCAGTACTTC. The complete variable domain, with remaining parts taken from reference TRBV28 and TRBJ2-7, reads DVKVTQSSRYLVKRTGEKVFLECVQDMDHENMFWYRQDPGLGLRLIYFSYDVKMKEKGDIPEGYSVSREKKERFSLILESASTNQTSMYLCASSWGPPPYEQYFGPGTRLTVT.

The V and J genes are TRBV7-2 and TRBJ2-3; a weak D match, TRBD2 (5 bases). Deletions cut 6 bases from V and 4 bases from J, with 11 bases between. Germline V gives CDR1 SGHTA, CDR2 FQGNSA. The CDR3 has 13 amino acids. The CDR3 protein is CASRRPSSDTQYF. CDR3 DNA sequence: TGTGCCAGCAGGAGGCCTAGCTCAGATACGCAGTATTTT.

In this sample, this clonotype turned up a few times. V gene TRBV29-1 combines with J gene TRBJ1-1; D unresolved. The CDR3 runs 12 residues. Germline V gene data show CDR1 as SQVTM and CDR2 as ANQGSEA. Trimming pared 1 base from V and 0 bases from J, leaving 3 bases between. CDR3 region: CSVEVMNTEAFF. DNA for the CDR3: TGCAGCGTTGAAGTTATGAACACTGAAGCTTTCTTT.

The chain employs TRBV4-3 and TRBJ2-2, with D hard to call. This CDR3 spans 16 amino acids. The ends were cut back, 0 bases at V and 0 bases at J, with 8 bases in the middle. The germline V gene has CDR1 LGHNA and CDR2 YSLEER. The CDR3 loop is CASSQDFRTNTGELFF. Written as DNA, the CDR3 is TGCGCCAGCAGCCAAGATTTCAGGACGAACACCGGGGAGCTGTTTTTT.

This chain joins TRBV7-9 and TRBJ2-5; D unclear. The ends were cut back, 8 bases at V and 1 base at J, with 5 bases in the middle. CDR1 and CDR2 from the germline V gene are SEHNR and FQNEAQ (reference sequence). There are 11 residues in the CDR3. This CDR3 is CASGPQETQYF. The CDR3 DNA follows: TGTGCCAGCGGACCCCAAGAGACCCAGTACTTC.

V gene TRBV4-2 combines with J gene TRBJ2-7, with D uncertain. Matching the DNA end better, TRBJ2-5 makes the J call doubtful. CDR1 and CDR2 from the germline V gene are LGHNA and YNFKEQ. The CDR3 spans 15 residues. The CDR3 loop is CASSQARRAQETQYF. The CDR3 bases are TGTGCCAGCAGCCAGGCTCGTCGGGCACAAGAGACCCAGTACTTC.

V is TRBV29-1 and J is TRBJ2-3, with D perhaps matching TRBD2 (6 bases). V lost 1 base to trimming and J lost 0 bases, with 11 bases between them. The CDR3 spans 15 residues. Per the germline V gene, CDR1 is SQVTM and CDR2 is ANQGSEA. The CDR3 reads CSVEAETRSTDTQYF. CDR3 coding DNA: TGCAGCGTTGAAGCGGAGACTAGGAGCACAGATACGCAGTATTTT.

Concerning this clonotype: One end of the junction is discordant with germline, which a read error may explain. CDR3 sequence (DNA): TGTGCCAGCACACGACCGGGACAGTCCTACAATGAGCAGTTCTTT. It yields the protein CASTRPGQSYNEQFF. The genes are TRBV7-8 and TRBJ2-1; TRBD1 matches at 7 bases. Per the germline V gene, CDR1 is SGHVS and CDR2 is FQNEAQ. This CDR3 has 15 amino acids.

This clonotype was counted a few times. V is TRBV9 and J is TRBJ2-7; possible D gene TRBD1, 5 bases. Trimming stripped 0 bases from V and 5 bases from J, with 12 bases between. CDR1 is SGDLS and CDR2 is YYNGEE in the germline V gene. The CDR3 is 14 amino acids. CDR3: CASSVGAGPHEQYF. The CDR3 DNA reads TGTGCCAGCAGCGTAGGGGCAGGGCCCCACGAGCAGTACTTC.

The chain couples TRBV11-2 to TRBJ2-3, with a possible D match to TRBD1 (5 bases). The CDR3 length is 15 residues. In germline, CDR1 is SGHAT, CDR2 FQNNGV. Trimming left V 5 bases short and J 6 bases short, with 18 bases between. CDR3 residues: CASSASRVSRDTQYF. The DNA of the CDR3 is TGTGCCAGCAGCGCGAGCAGGGTATCCAGGGATACGCAGTATTTT.

The rearrangement links TRBV10-3 to TRBJ2-7; the D call may be TRBD1 or TRBD2 (5 bases each). The J call is in doubt because the DNA end fits TRBJ2-5 better. Per the germline V gene, CDR1 is ENHRY and CDR2 is SYGVKD. CDR3 size: 14 residues. CDR3 sequence: CAISESSGRETQYF. In DNA form, the CDR3 reads TGTGCCATCAGTGAGTCTTCAGGGAGAGAGACCCAGTACTTC.

This clonotype was counted only a few times. The CDR3 coding sequence is TGTGCCACCAGCAGAGATCTCCGGACTAGCGGGAGTGCCGGGGAGCTGTTTTTT. This sequence encodes CATSRDLRTSGSAGELFF. This rearrangement joins TRBV15 to TRBJ2-2; 13 bases line up with TRBD2. The CDR3 consists of 18 residues. Germline loops: CDR1 LNHNV, CDR2 YYDKDF (reference sequence). V was clipped by 0 bases and J by 6 bases; unmatched bases: 7. The full variable domain, completed using reference TRBV15 and TRBJ2-2, is DAMVIQNPRYQVTQFGKPVTLSCSQTLNHNVMYWYQQKSSQAPKLLFHYYDKDFNNEADTPDNFQSRRPNTSFCFLDIRSPGLGDTAMYLCATSRDLRTSGSAGELFFGEGSRLTVL.

This clonotype was found a few times. The V gene is TRBV27, the J gene TRBJ1-1; D is unclear. Trimming removed 6 bases from V and 4 bases from J, with 18 bases in between. Germline loops: CDR1 MNHEY, CDR2 SMNVEV (reference sequence). This CDR3 has 15 amino acids. The CDR3 DNA reads TGTGCCAGCAGGGAATACGGGCTTCTGGCCACTGAAGCTTTCTTT. Translation: CASREYGLLATEAFF.

In its sample, this clonotype was seen a few times. The V gene is TRBV11-2, the J gene TRBJ2-3; 9 bases fit TRBD2. Germline CDR1 and CDR2: SGHAT and FQNNGV. The ends lost 1 base at V and 1 base at J; junction bases unmatched: 3. The CDR3 is 16 residues long. As DNA, the CDR3 is TGTGCCAGCAGCTTAGTGGCTAGCGGGGGCACAGATACGCAGTATTTT. This sequence encodes CASSLVASGGTDTQYF.

This clonotype was found a few times. Its ends do not fully match the called genes, so a read error is possible. The chain is built from TRBV6-6 and TRBJ2-3; 8 positions match TRBD2. The CDR3 is made up of 16 amino acids. Germline V gives CDR1 MNHNY, CDR2 SVGAGI (reference sequence). This chain's CDR3 is CASRDSGSHSTYTQYF. CDR3 DNA sequence: TGTGCCAGCAGAGACAGCGGGAGCCATAGCACATATACGCAGTATTTT.

This clonotype was recorded a few times. V is TRBV20-1 and J is TRBJ2-1; the match to TRBD2 covers 9 bases. Per germline, CDR1 DFQATT and CDR2 SNEGSKA (reference sequence). CDR3 length equals 15 residues. J lost 4 bases, V lost 3 bases, and 7 bases had no gene match. The CDR3 DNA follows: TGCAGTGCTAGGCCCGGACTAGCGTTATACAATGAGCAGTTCTTC. Protein product: CSARPGLALYNEQFF.

Comment on this clonotype: The germline gene is not matched at one end of the junction; a read error may be the cause. This chain joins TRBV10-2 and TRBJ1-1; 8 bases match TRBD1. In germline, CDR1 is WSHSY, CDR2 SAAADI. The CDR3 spans 14 residues. In DNA form, the CDR3 reads TGCGCCAGCGGTGACAGGGGTATGAACACTGAAGCTTTCTTT. This encodes CASGDRGMNTEAFF.

This chain connects TRBV7-9 to TRBJ2-5; D is possibly TRBD1 (6 bases). Between the trimmed V and J ends, which lost 7 bases and 5 bases, there was a span of 14 bases. Germline V gene sequence: CDR1 SEHNR, CDR2 FQNEAQ (reference sequence). This CDR3 is 13 amino acids long. The CDR3 reads CASTPGESETQYF. The CDR3, as DNA: TGTGCCAGCACCCCAGGGGAGAGCGAGACCCAGTACTTC.

V usage is TRBV24-1 and J usage is TRBJ1-3; maybe TRBD1 (5 bases). The CDR3 is 13 residues long. The germline CDR1 and CDR2 sequences are KGHDR and SFDVKD. The chain's CDR3 is CGRMRGSGNTIYF. The CDR3 nucleotides are TGTGGCCGGATGAGGGGCTCTGGAAACACCATATATTTT.

The sample holds a few counts of this clonotype. V and J are TRBV27 and TRBJ2-5; TRBD2 matches 12 bases. The J call may not be correct, given that the DNA end is closer to TRBJ2-7. The CDR3 is 13 residues long. Germline V gives CDR1 MNHEY, CDR2 SMNVEV (reference sequence). The CDR3 DNA follows: TGTGCCACCTCGGGACTAGCGGGTTACGAGCAGTACTTC. It yields the protein CATSGLAGYEQYF.

This clonotype has a handful of counts. V is TRBV7-9 and J is TRBJ2-7, with a weak D call TRBD1 (6 bases). Germline CDR1 is SEHNR and CDR2 is FQNEAQ (reference sequence). Deletions cut 5 bases from V and 1 base from J, with 15 bases between. There are 15 residues in the CDR3. CDR3 DNA: TGTGCCAGCAGCGCCCCGGGACACTCTTCCTACGAGCAGTACTTC. Amino acid sequence: CASSAPGHSSYEQYF.

As to this clonotype: One junction end does not reproduce the germline sequence, and a read error may be involved. V usage is TRBV5-6 and J usage is TRBJ2-1; D gene unclear. Germline loops: CDR1 SGHDT, CDR2 YYEEEE. The CDR3 consists of 15 residues. Here the CDR3 reads CANSRAPSSYNEQFF. CDR3 coding DNA: TGTGCCAACAGCCGCGCACCGTCGTCCTACAATGAGCAGTTCTTC.

The table lists this clonotype with many counts. The chain couples TRBV28 to TRBJ1-2; the D is unclear. Germline CDR1 and CDR2: MDHEN and SYDVKM. V dropped 6 bases and J dropped 2 bases, with 7 bases sitting between them. CDR3 length: 12 amino acids. Here the CDR3 DNA reads TGTGCCAGCAGCCCCTTAAACTATGGCTACACCTTC. Encoded protein: CASSPLNYGYTF.

This clonotype was seen a handful of times. V and J are TRBV6-2 or TRBV6-3 and TRBJ2-3; D perhaps matches TRBD2 (6 bases). Germline V gene lookup returns CDR1 MNHEY and CDR2 SVGEGT. Trimming left V 4 bases short and J 0 bases short, with 11 bases between. This CDR3 contains 15 residues. This chain's CDR3 is CASSFFRGSTDTQYF. Written as DNA, the CDR3 is TGTGCCAGCAGTTTTTTCCGGGGGAGCACAGATACGCAGTATTTT.

The chain has TRBV6-2 or TRBV6-3 and TRBJ2-5; D not resolved. The V gene's germline CDR1 is MNHEY and CDR2 SVGEGT. The CDR3 is 12 residues long. V was pared by 5 bases and J by 3 bases, with 7 bases between. This CDR3 reads CASSAAEETQYF. Here the CDR3 DNA reads TGTGCCAGCAGTGCGGCGGAAGAGACCCAGTACTTC.

This clonotype was seen ten or more times. The chain combines TRBV7-2 with TRBJ1-2; 7 nucleotides match TRBD1. The trim removed 4 bases at V and 7 bases at J, leaving 9 bases unmatched. This CDR3 is 14 amino acids long. Germline CDR1 SGHTA, CDR2 FQGNSA. The DNA for the CDR3 is TGTGCCAGCAGCTCCCAATCGACAGGGTTTGGCTACACCTTC. Its protein product is CASSSQSTGFGYTF.